This T cell receptor (beta chain) originates from a study of CD8 T cells in ankylosing spondylitis. Overall study results and limits: Fewer than 10 highly homologous variants formed a TCR beta motif that appeared characteristic of ankylosing spondylitis blood.

V was pared by 5 bases and J by 2 bases, with 1 base of the junction left unmatched. The germline V gene has CDR1 SQVTM and CDR2 ANQGSEA. The length of the CDR3 is 13 residues. TCRdb re-called the 5' RACE reads through MiXCR, storing one row per CDR3 protein. Among more than 400,000 distinct CDR3 sequences, 5.3% were seen once, and the ten largest hold roughly 3.5%. This clonotype showed up many times. As yet, its antigen is unknown. The receptor was isolated from a male donor with ankylosing spondylitis. Sequencing was done on a sample of blood, either unsorted or a sorted T cell fraction (not recorded which). The chain links TRBV29-1 to TRBJ2-7; 12 bases agree with TRBD1. Here the CDR3 reads CSVWDRGPYEQYF. The CDR3 DNA reads as TGCAGCGTTTGGGACAGGGGGCCCTACGAGCAGTACTTC.